This T cell receptor beta chain derives from a study of blood T cell repertoires in COVID-19. About the research overall: T cells, B-cell-depleted T cells, or PBMCs provided the cDNA or gDNA that served as material.

Self-reported history from a screening survey and questionnaire set each donor's cohort. Two negative PCRs, clearance, or symptom resolution were required of recovered Cohort 3 donors. Original data processing: By means of reference gene primer amplification, nucleated cell counts were estimated. Here immunoSEQ multiplex PCR was the method, and the copy in TCRdb shows in-frame clones only, minus some. V, J and clone size are taken as reported in that table, and D and trimming were inferred from the DNA itself. The data contain 150,000 or so clones, around four fifths of them singletons. The TCR originated in a woman aged 55-70 years who had recovered from COVID-19. The sequencing sample was made of PBMCs or T cells enriched from blood (not recorded which).

CDR3: CASSVEGGGLIDEQYF. The CDR3 bases are TGTGCCAGCAGCGTAGAGGGCGGGGGCTTAATCGACGAGCAGTACTTC. This chain connects TRBV9 to TRBJ2-7, with D possibly matching TRBD2 (7 bases). V lost 0 bases and J lost 5, with 18 bases in between. The CDR3 loop spans 16 amino acids. Looked up from germline, CDR1 is SGDLS and CDR2 is YYNGEE. Full variable domain (outside the CDR3, taken from reference TRBV9 and TRBJ2-7): DSGVTQTPKHLITATGQRVTLRCSPRSGDLSVYWYQQSLDQGLQFLIQYYNGEERAKGNILERFSAQQFPDLHSELNLSSLELGDSALYFCASSVEGGGLIDEQYFGPGTRLTVT.